The clone carrying this T cell receptor beta chain was detected ten times or more. Its cognate antigen is unknown. The V gene's germline CDR1 is SQVTM and CDR2 ANQGSEA. The V end was cut by 3 bases, the J end by 9 bases, with 12 bases between. CDR3 length: 12 residues. No cell sorting was done before RNA was extracted from the tissue. Between August and November 2014, newly diagnosed, chemotherapy-naive lung cancer patients underwent thoracic surgery in China. This record comes from a study of tumor and adjacent non-tumor tissue in lung cancer. Background on the study: Each sample yielded roughly 4.2 million productive TCRbeta reads on average.

Points from the study as a whole: TCR diversity was significantly greater in tumor than normal lung tissue.

TCRbeta libraries were built with three rounds of nested PCR, modified from ARM-PCR. TCRdb recomputed calls from the multiplex PCR reads with MiXCR, one row per CDR3 protein. The sample includes more than 90,000 distinct CDR3 sequences, roughly 66% of them seen just once. The sequencing sample was made of lung tumor tissue. The chain employs TRBV29-1 and TRBJ2-1, with no clear D. The clonotype comes from a man between 60 and 75 years old with non-small cell lung cancer. The DNA of the CDR3 is TGCAGCGTTGAGGCCAGGACCAGTGAGCAGTTCTTC. It yields the protein CSVEARTSEQFF.